This T cell receptor beta chain was identified in a study of T cell responses to AZD1222 COVID-19 vaccine. Broader study findings: Reports indicate that nearly half of spike-specific TCRs are directed at unmutated variant regions. Only 5 or 6 people who got AZD1222 tested seropositive at baseline.

The V gene's germline CDR1 is SGHTA and CDR2 FQGNSA. The CDR3 is 16 amino acids. Unmatched junction bases numbered 4, after V lost 1 base and J lost 1 base. Worth noting for this clone: The antigen remains unidentified.

The table came from immunoSEQ multiplex PCR; TCRdb's copy has only in-frame clones and leaves some out. The table shows around 110,000 clones, with 80% to 85% occurring only once. Sequencing was performed on peripheral blood, taken on day 0 of AZD1222 vaccination. This sequence originates from an adult in good health. This chain connects TRBV7-2 to TRBJ1-3; TRBD1 matches 7 bases. CDR3 bases: TGTGCCAGCAGCTTAGGGGGGACAGTTTCTGGAAACACCATATATTTT. Translating gives CASSLGGTVSGNTIYF.